These 16 T cell receptor beta chains were all obtained from the same sample, sequenced in a study of blood T cell repertoires in COVID-19. Sequencing used immunoSEQ multiplex PCR; TCRdb keeps in-frame clones, though not all of them. The sample includes 120,000 to 150,000 clones, about nine tenths of them seen just once. The sequenced sample was peripheral blood. These receptors were taken from a human donor in a cohort sampled during active COVID-19.

The chain is built from TRBV7-8 and TRBJ1-3; D may be TRBD1 (5 bases). The CDR3 is 15 amino acids. Trimming removed 5 bases at V and 0 bases at J, with 11 bases between. Germline V gene lookup returns CDR1 SGHVS and CDR2 FQNEAQ. The CDR3 region has the DNA TGTGCCAGCAGCCTGTTGCAGGGCTCTGGAAACACCATATATTTT. This sequence encodes CASSLLQGSGNTIYF.

In nucleotides, the CDR3 is TGTGCCAGCAGACTACAGGGTGGGACTGAAGCTTTCTTT. Its protein is CASRLQGGTEAFF. This chain uses TRBV12-3 or TRBV12-4 with TRBJ1-1; a weak D match, TRBD1 (6 bases). The CDR3 loop spans 13 amino acids. V was shortened by 6 bases and J by 5 bases, with 13 bases between the two germline ends.

The V call is TRBV5-1, the J call TRBJ2-1, with 7 bases identical to TRBD2. Germline V gene data show CDR1 as SGHRS and CDR2 as YFSETQ. V was pared by 1 base and J by 6 bases, with 7 bases of the junction left unmatched. The CDR3 runs to 15 residues. DNA for the CDR3: TGCGCCAGCAGCTTGTTTTCCAGCGGGGCCAATGAGCAGTTCTTC. This encodes CASSLFSSGANEQFF.

The CDR3 sequence: CASSLVGGNDEQFF. In nucleotides, the CDR3 is TGTGCCAGCAGCTTAGTTGGGGGGAACGATGAGCAGTTCTTC. The chain recombines TRBV7-3 with TRBJ2-1, with D maybe TRBD2 (6 bases). Germline V gene lookup returns CDR1 SGHTA and CDR2 FQGTGA. The CDR3 runs to 14 residues. V was pared by 2 bases and J by 8 bases, with 13 bases between. The whole variable domain, remainder taken from reference TRBV7-3 and TRBJ2-1, is GAGVSQTPSNKVTEKGKYVELRCDPISGHTALYWYRQSLGQGPEFLIYFQGTGAADDSGLPNDRFFAVRPEGSVSTLKIQRTERGDSAVYLCASSLVGGNDEQFFGPGTRLTVL.

V gene TRBV5-4 combines with J gene TRBJ2-7; no clear D gene. Germline CDR1 is SGHNT and CDR2 is YYREEE (reference sequence). The CDR3 runs 13 residues. The ends were cut back, 4 bases at V and 1 base at J, with 9 bases in the middle. The CDR3 reads CASSPGQSYEQYF. In DNA, the CDR3 is TGTGCCAGCAGCCCTGGCCAATCCTACGAGCAGTACTTC.

The chain carries TRBV5-1 and TRBJ2-5; maybe TRBD1 (6 bases). The CDR3 covers 12 residues. Trimming removed 4 bases at V and 5 bases at J, with 9 bases between. Germline assignment: CDR1 SGHRS and CDR2 YFSETQ. The CDR3 loop is CASSADRETQYF. CDR3 sequence (DNA): TGCGCCAGCAGCGCAGACAGGGAGACCCAGTACTTC.

V is TRBV3-1 (or the pseudogene TRBV3-2) and J is TRBJ1-1; 10 nucleotides line up with TRBD1. Germline V lookup: CDR1 LGHDT, CDR2 YNNKEL (reference sequence). The CDR3 totals 14 residues. V trimming: 4 bases; J trimming: 5 bases; junction bases outside the gene matches: 4. In DNA, the CDR3 is TGTGCCAGCAGCCGAGGGACAGGGGTTACTGAAGCTTTCTTT. Amino acids: CASSRGTGVTEAFF.

The chain is built from TRBV5-5 and TRBJ1-1, with D maybe TRBD1 (5 bases). The CDR3 runs 13 residues. Trimming took off 3 bases at V and 0 bases at J, with 6 bases between the two ends. Germline V gene sequence: CDR1 SGHKS, CDR2 YYEKEE (reference sequence). CDR3 DNA: TGTGCCAGCAGCTGGGACTTGAACACTGAAGCTTTCTTT. Translation gives CASSWDLNTEAFF.

This clone is a singleton in its sample. The J gene is TRBJ2-3, the V gene TRBV5-1; the D gene is possibly TRBD2 (6 bases). V lost 4 bases and J lost 2, with 17 bases in between. The germline V gene has CDR1 SGHRS and CDR2 YFSETQ. This CDR3 is 16 amino acids long. CDR3 sequence (DNA): TGCGCCAGCAGCCCCCCGACTAGTGTTATCACAGATACGCAGTATTTT. Its protein is CASSPPTSVITDTQYF.

The chain is built from TRBV7-3 and TRBJ2-3, with D possibly being TRBD2 (6 bases). The CDR3 loop spans 12 amino acids. Trimming removed 5 bases from V and 6 bases from J, with 9 bases in between. From germline, CDR1 is SGHTA and CDR2 FQGTGA. For the CDR3, the DNA is TGTGCCAGCAGCCGCCGGGGGGATACGCAGTATTTT. Protein product: CASSRRGDTQYF.

The V gene is TRBV6-5, the J gene TRBJ1-5; TRBD1 is a possible D gene (6 bases). This CDR3 region has 14 residues. V lost 5 bases and J lost 5, with 13 bases in between. The germline V gene encodes CDR1 MNHEY and CDR2 SVGAGI. CDR3 protein: CASSPQGRDQPQHF. CDR3 coding DNA: TGTGCCAGCAGTCCACAGGGCCGGGATCAGCCCCAGCATTTT.

V and J are TRBV27 and TRBJ2-1; D unclear. Germline loops: CDR1 MNHEY, CDR2 SMNVEV (reference sequence). The CDR3 consists of 15 residues. V was pared by 4 bases and J by 0 bases, with 10 bases between. The chain's CDR3 is CASSSAARSYNEQFF. The CDR3 DNA reads as TGTGCCAGCAGTTCGGCGGCCCGCTCCTACAATGAGCAGTTCTTC.

This clone occurred once. The chain carries TRBV7-9 and TRBJ1-3, with TRBD1 matching 9 bases. The CDR3 consists of 17 residues. V gave up 4 bases and J gave up 0 bases; unmatched junction bases: 7. CDR1 and CDR2 from the germline V gene are SEHNR and FQNEAQ (reference sequence). This CDR3 is CASSSPTGGFSGNTIYF. The CDR3 DNA reads TGTGCCAGCAGCTCTCCGACAGGGGGATTCTCTGGAAACACCATATATTTT.

The rearrangement joins TRBV6-5 to TRBJ2-3; 11 nucleotides line up with TRBD2. Unmatched junction bases numbered 14, after V lost 7 bases and J lost 11 bases. The CDR3 runs to 15 residues. Germline assignment: CDR1 MNHEY and CDR2 SVGAGI. CDR3 sequence reads: CASTLSGTSGTLQYF. The CDR3 DNA reads TGTGCCAGCACCCTGTCCGGGACTAGCGGAACTTTGCAGTATTTT.

The chain links TRBV5-4 to TRBJ2-3; TRBD1 aligns across 9 bases. This CDR3 is 15 amino acids long. With V trimmed by 3 bases and J by 2 bases, 4 bases remained unmatched. Germline CDR1 reads SGHNT; CDR2 reads YYREEE (reference sequence). The chain's CDR3 is CASSYGTGITDTQYF. CDR3 nucleotides: TGTGCCAGCAGCTATGGGACAGGGATCACAGATACGCAGTATTTT. The full variable domain, rest sourced from reference TRBV5-4 and TRBJ2-3, is ETGVTQSPTHLIKTRGQQVTLRCSSQSGHNTVSWYQQALGQGPQFIFQYYREEENGRGNFPPRFSGLQFPNYSSELNVNALELDDSALYLCASSYGTGITDTQYFGPGTRLTVL.

CDR3 in amino acids: CASSLVGGGGKTQYF. CDR3 sequence (DNA): TGTGCCAGCAGCTTAGTTGGGGGAGGGGGAAAGACCCAGTACTTC. The chain couples TRBV7-6 to TRBJ2-5; possible D gene TRBD2, 7 bases. In germline, CDR1 is SGHVS, CDR2 FNYEAQ. V was trimmed by 1 base and J by 6 bases, leaving 15 bases between them. The CDR3 has 15 residues.